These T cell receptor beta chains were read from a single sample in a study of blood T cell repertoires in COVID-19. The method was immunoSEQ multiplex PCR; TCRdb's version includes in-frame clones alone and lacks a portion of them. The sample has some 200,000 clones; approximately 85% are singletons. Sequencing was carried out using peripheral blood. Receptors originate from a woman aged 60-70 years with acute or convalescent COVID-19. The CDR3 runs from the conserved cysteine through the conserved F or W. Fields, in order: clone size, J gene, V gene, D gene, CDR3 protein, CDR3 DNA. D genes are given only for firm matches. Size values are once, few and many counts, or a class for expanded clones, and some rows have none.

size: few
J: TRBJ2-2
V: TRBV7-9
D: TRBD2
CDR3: CASFWSGRINTGELFF
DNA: TGTGCCAGCTTTTGGAGCGGGAGGATAAACACCGGGGAGCTGTTTTTT

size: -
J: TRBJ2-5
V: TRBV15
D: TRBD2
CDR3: CATRSGTSGSGETQYF
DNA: TGTGCCACCAGGAGCGGGACTAGCGGGAGTGGGGAGACCCAGTACTTC

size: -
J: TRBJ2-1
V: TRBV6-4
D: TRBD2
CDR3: CASSDLAGGNNEQFF
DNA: TGTGCCAGCAGTGACTTAGCGGGAGGAAACAATGAGCAGTTCTTC

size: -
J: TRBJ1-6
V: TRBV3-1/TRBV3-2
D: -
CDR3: CASSQTANSPLHF
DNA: TGTGCCAGCAGCCAGACAGCTAATTCACCCCTCCACTTT

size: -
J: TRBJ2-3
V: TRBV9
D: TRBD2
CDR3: CASSEAGGRNTQYF
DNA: TGTGCCAGCAGCGAGGCGGGAGGGCGAAATACGCAGTATTTT

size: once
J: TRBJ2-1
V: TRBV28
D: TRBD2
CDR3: CASSPGLAGGPSNNEQFF
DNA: TGTGCCAGCAGCCCGGGACTAGCGGGAGGGCCCTCGAACAATGAGCAGTTCTTC

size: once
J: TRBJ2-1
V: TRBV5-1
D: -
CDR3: CASTRTGSSYNEQFF
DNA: TGCGCCAGCACCCGGACTGGCAGCTCCTACAATGAGCAGTTCTTC

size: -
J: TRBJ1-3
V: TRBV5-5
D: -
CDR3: CASSLNTGTPNTIYF
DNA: TGTGCCAGCAGCTTAAATACCGGGACTCCAAACACCATATATTTT

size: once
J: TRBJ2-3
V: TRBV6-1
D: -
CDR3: CASSDYFTDTQYF
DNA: TGTGCCAGCAGTGATTACTTCACAGATACGCAGTATTTT

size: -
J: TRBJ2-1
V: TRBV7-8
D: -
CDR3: CASSLDSQSYNEQFF
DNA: TGTGCCAGCAGCTTAGACTCCCAATCTTACAATGAGCAGTTCTTC

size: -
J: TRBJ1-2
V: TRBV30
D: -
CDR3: CAWSVPGARIYGYTF
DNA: TGTGCCTGGAGTGTACCAGGGGCGAGGATCTATGGCTACACCTTC

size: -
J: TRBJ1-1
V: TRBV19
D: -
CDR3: CASSSLGHQLNTEAFF
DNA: TGTGCCAGTAGTAGCCTGGGACATCAGCTGAACACTGAAGCTTTCTTT

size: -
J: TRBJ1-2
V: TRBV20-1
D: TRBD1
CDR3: CSATDRVGFGYTF
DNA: TGCAGTGCTACTGACAGGGTAGGATTTGGCTACACCTTC

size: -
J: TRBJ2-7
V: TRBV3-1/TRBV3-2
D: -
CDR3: CASSLPRGEQYF
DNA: TGTGCCAGCAGCCTACCCCGGGGAGAGCAGTACTTC

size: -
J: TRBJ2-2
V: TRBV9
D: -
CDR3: CASSSLAANTGELFF
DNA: TGTGCCAGCAGTTCGTTAGCGGCGAACACCGGGGAGCTGTTTTTT

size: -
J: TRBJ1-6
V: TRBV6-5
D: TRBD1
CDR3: CASTPRDRVSPLHF
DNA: TGTGCCAGCACCCCCCGGGACAGGGTTTCACCCCTCCACTTT

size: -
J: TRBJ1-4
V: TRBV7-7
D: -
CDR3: CASSLTPANQGRVGEKLFF
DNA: TGTGCTAGCAGCTTAACCCCCGCCAATCAGGGAAGGGTGGGTGAAAAACTGTTTTTT

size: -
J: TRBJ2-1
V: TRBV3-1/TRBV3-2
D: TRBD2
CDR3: CASSQLAGVVNEQFF
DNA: TGTGCCAGCAGCCAGCTAGCGGGAGTGGTTAATGAGCAGTTCTTC

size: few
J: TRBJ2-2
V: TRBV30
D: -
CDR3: CAWSPQVYTGELFF
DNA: TGTGCCTGGAGTCCACAGGTTTACACCGGGGAGCTGTTTTTT

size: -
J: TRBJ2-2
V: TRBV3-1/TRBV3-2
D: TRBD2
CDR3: CASGTRAGELFF
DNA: TGTGCCTCCGGGACTAGGGCCGGGGAGCTGTTTTTT

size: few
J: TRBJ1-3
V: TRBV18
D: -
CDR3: CASSPTQNGNTIYF
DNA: TGTGCCAGCTCACCGACACAGAACGGAAACACCATATATTTT

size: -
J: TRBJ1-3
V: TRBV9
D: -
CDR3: CASSLTPGPSGNTIYF
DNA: TGTGCCAGCAGCCTCACCCCGGGTCCCTCTGGAAACACCATATATTTT

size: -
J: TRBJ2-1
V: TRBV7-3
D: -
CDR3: CASSLGTSYNEQFF
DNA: TGTGCCAGCAGCCTTGGGACATCCTACAATGAGCAGTTCTTC

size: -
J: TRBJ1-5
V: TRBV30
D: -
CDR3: CAWSSRDNQPQHF
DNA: TGTGCCTGGAGTAGCAGGGACAATCAGCCCCAGCATTTT

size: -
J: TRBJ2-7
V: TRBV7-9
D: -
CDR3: CASSLDRPYEQYF
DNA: TGTGCCAGCAGCTTAGACAGACCCTACGAGCAGTACTTC

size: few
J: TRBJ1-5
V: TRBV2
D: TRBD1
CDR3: CASSPNRGNQPQHF
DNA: TGTGCCAGCAGCCCCAACAGGGGTAATCAGCCCCAGCATTTT

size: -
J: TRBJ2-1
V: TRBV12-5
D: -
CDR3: CASVAPSYNEQFF
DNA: TGTGCTAGTGTGGCCCCCTCCTACAATGAGCAGTTCTTC

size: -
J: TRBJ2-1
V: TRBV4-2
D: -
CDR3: CASSQDRVGGVLGYGEQFF
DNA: TGTGCCAGCAGCCAAGACCGGGTGGGGGGTGTGTTGGGTTATGGTGAGCAGTTCTTC

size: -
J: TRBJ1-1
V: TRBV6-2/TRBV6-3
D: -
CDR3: CASSYGGSANTEAFF
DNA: TGTGCCAGCAGTTACGGAGGTAGTGCGAACACTGAAGCTTTCTTT

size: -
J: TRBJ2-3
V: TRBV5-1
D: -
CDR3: CASSLGGGTDTQYF
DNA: TGCGCCAGCAGCTTGGGAGGAGGCACAGATACGCAGTATTTT

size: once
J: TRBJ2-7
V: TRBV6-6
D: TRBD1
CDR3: CASSTSGQGSYEQYF
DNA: TGTGCCAGCAGCACCTCTGGACAGGGATCTTACGAGCAGTACTTC

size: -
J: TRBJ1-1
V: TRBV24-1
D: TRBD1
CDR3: CATKGQGDTEAFF
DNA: TGTGCCACCAAGGGACAGGGGGACACTGAAGCTTTCTTT

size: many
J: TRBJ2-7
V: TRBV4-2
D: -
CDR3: CASSPREWVGSSYEQYF
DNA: TGTGCCAGCAGCCCTCGAGAGTGGGTCGGGAGCTCCTACGAGCAGTACTTC

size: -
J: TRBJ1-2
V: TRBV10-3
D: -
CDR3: CATALQQPIGGYTF
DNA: TGTGCCACCGCCCTTCAACAGCCTATTGGTGGCTACACCTTC

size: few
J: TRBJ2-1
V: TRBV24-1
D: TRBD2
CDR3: CATSDYRTSGVYNEQFF
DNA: TGTGCCACCAGTGACTACCGAACTAGCGGGGTTTACAATGAGCAGTTCTTC

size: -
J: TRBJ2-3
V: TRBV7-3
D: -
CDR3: CASSLAGEIDTQYF
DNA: TGTGCCAGCAGCTTAGCTGGAGAAATAGATACGCAGTATTTT

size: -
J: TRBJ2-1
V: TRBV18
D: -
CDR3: CASSPVSGGSYNEQFF
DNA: TGTGCCAGCTCACCAGTTAGCGGAGGCTCCTACAATGAGCAGTTCTTC

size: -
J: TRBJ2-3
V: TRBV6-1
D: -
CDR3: CASSEYTGVTDTQYF
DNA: TGTGCCAGCAGTGAATATACGGGAGTCACAGATACGCAGTATTTT

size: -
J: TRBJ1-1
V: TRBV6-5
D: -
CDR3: CASSTGLTNTEAFF
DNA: TGTGCCAGCAGTACAGGGTTGACGAACACTGAAGCTTTCTTT

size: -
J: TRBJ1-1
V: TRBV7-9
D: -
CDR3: CASSPSGANTEAFF
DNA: TGTGCCAGCAGCCCGTCGGGAGCGAACACTGAAGCTTTCTTT

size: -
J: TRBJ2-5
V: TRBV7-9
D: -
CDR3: CASSLAAGPETQYF
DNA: TGTGCCAGCAGCTTAGCGGCAGGGCCAGAGACCCAGTACTTC

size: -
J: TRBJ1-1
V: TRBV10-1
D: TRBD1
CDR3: CASSRTGNTEAFF
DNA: TGCGCCAGCAGCCGGACAGGGAACACTGAAGCTTTCTTT

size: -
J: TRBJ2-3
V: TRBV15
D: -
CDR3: CATSRTGGTDTQYF
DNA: TGTGCCACCAGCAGAACGGGGGGCACAGATACGCAGTATTTT

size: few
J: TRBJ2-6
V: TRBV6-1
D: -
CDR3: CASSGFTGISGANVLTF
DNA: TGTGCCAGCAGTGGTTTCACAGGGATCTCTGGGGCCAACGTCCTGACTTTC

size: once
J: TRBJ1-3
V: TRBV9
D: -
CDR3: CASSVRGSGNTIYF
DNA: TGTGCCAGCAGCGTTAGGGGATCCGGAAACACCATATATTTT

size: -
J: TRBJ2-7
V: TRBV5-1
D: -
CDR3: CASSLDGLTSYEQYF
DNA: TGCGCCAGCAGCTTAGATGGACTAACGTCGTACGAGCAGTACTTC

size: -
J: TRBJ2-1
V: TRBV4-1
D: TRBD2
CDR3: CASSQDRTSGTVFF
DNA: TGCGCCAGCAGCCAAGATCGTACTAGCGGGACAGTGTTCTTC